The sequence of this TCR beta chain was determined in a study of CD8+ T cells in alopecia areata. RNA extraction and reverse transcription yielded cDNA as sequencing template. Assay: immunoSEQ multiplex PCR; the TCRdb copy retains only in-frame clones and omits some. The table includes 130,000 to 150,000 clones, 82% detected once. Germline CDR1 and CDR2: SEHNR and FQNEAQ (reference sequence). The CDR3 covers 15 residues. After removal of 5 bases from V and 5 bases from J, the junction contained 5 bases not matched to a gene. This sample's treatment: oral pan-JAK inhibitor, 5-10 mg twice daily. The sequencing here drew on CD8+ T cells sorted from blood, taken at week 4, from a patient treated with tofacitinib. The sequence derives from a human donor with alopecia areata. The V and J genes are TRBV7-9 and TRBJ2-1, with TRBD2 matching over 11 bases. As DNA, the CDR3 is TGTGCCAGCAGCGTATCACTAGCGGGGGACAATGAGCAGTTCTTC. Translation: CASSVSLAGDNEQFF.